This TCR beta chain was documented in a study of blood T cell repertoires in COVID-19. This clone has just a few counts. CDR3 length equals 14 residues. Trimming shortened V by 2 bases and J by 2 bases, and 9 bases separated the two germline ends. CDR1 and CDR2 from the germline V gene are MNHEY and SVGEGT. Repertoires were generated with immunoSEQ multiplex PCR, while TCRdb's copy carries only in-frame clones and drops some. The sample shows some 140,000 clones, 78% of them seen only once. The chain couples TRBV6-2 or TRBV6-3 to TRBJ1-1; D unresolved. Sequenced sample: peripheral blood. This TCR came from a man aged 60-69 years who had recovered from COVID-19. This chain's CDR3 is CASSYGGSNTEAFF. DNA of the CDR3: TGTGCCAGCAGTTACGGAGGGTCTAACACTGAAGCTTTCTTT.